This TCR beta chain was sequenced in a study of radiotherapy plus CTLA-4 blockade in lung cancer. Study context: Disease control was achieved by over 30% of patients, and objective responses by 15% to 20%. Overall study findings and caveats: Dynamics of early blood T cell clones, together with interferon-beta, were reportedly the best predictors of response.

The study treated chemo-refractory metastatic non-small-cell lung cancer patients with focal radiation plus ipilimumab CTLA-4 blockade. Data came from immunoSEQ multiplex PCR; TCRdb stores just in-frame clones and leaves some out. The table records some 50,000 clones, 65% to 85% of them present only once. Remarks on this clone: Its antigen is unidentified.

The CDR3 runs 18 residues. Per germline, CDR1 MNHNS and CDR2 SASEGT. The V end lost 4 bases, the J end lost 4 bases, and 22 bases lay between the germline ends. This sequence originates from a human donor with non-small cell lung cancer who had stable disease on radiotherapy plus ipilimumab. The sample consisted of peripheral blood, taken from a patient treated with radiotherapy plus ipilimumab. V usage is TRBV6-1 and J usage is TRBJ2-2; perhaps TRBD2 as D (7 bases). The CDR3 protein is CASSALVEGGSSTGELFF. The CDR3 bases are TGTGCCAGCAGTGCCCTCGTCGAGGGGGGGAGTAGCACCGGGGAGCTGTTTTTT.